This TCR beta chain originates from a study of CD8+ T cells in alopecia areata. Regarding the study as a whole: It was lesional scalp, especially alopecia totalis/universalis, that showed higher clonality than normal scalp. Besides other cells, scalp samples also yield sequences of resident alphabeta T cells from normal skin. Many expanded lesional clones remained in scalp and blood on tofacitinib.

Stated treatment: oral pan-JAK inhibitor, 5-10 mg twice daily. Following extraction, RNA underwent reverse transcription to cDNA, which served as the sequencing template. Here immunoSEQ multiplex PCR was the method, and the copy in TCRdb shows in-frame clones only, minus some. The data contain 200,000 to 250,000 clones, roughly 66% of them singletons. This clone was counted a single time. Its target is unknown. This sequence originates from a human donor with alopecia areata. The sequences come from CD4+ T cells sorted from blood, collected at week 44, from a patient treated with tofacitinib.

CDR3 amino acids: CATSPSDRENTEAFF. The CDR3 DNA follows: TGTGCCACCAGCCCTTCGGACAGGGAGAACACTGAAGCTTTCTTT. The J gene is TRBJ1-1, the V gene TRBV15; 8 nucleotides match TRBD1. The CDR3 totals 15 residues. V shed 5 bases and J 1 base; nucleotides not matched to a gene: 6. Germline CDR1 and CDR2: LNHNV and YYDKDF (reference sequence).